This T cell receptor beta chain was documented in a study of CD8 T cells in Susac syndrome. An input of roughly 0.5 to 1 ug of RNA was subjected to reverse transcription using random hexamers. TCRdb analysed the immunoSEQ multiplex PCR reads with MiXCR anew, one entry per CDR3 protein. The sample consists of about 280,000 distinct CDR3 sequences, approximately 85% of them appearing once. This CDR3 has 15 residues. The ends lost 4 bases at V and 6 bases at J; junction bases unmatched: 8. Per germline, CDR1 SGHRS and CDR2 YFSETQ. The multiple sclerosis controls were treatment-naive patients affected by stable or active relapsing-remitting disease. FACS was used to enrich TEMRA cells, whereas the CD8+ and CD4+ T cells were obtained by negative isolation. This clonotype was counted a few times. Its antigen is still unknown. Study results and caveats: It was acknowledged in the study that the number of individuals who were included in its TCR sequencing and HLA analysis was relatively small.

The rearrangement links TRBV5-1 to TRBJ2-7, with TRBD1 matching 12 bases. Sequenced: CD8+ T cells from PBMCs. This clonotype originated in a human donor with multiple sclerosis. CDR3 nucleotides: TGCGCCAGCAGCCCGGAGGGGACAGGGGGCTTCGAGCAGTACTTC. Its translation: CASSPEGTGGFEQYF.